This is a list of T cell receptor beta chains from one sample in a study of blood T cell repertoires in COVID-19. Sequencing used immunoSEQ multiplex PCR; TCRdb keeps in-frame clones, though not all of them. Among tens of thousands of clones listed, 85% to 90% were seen once. Sequenced input: peripheral blood. The receptor source for this set is a man at least 80 years old with acute or convalescent COVID-19. CDR3s include the opening cysteine and the closing phenylalanine or tryptophan. Fields, in order: CDR3 protein, CDR3 DNA, V gene, clone size, J gene, D gene. The D gene is left open where the match is weak. Size values are once, few and many counts, or a class for expanded clones, and some rows have none.

cdr3_aa: CASSDEQGIPANEQFF
cdr3_nt: TGTGCCAGCAGCGATGAACAGGGGATTCCCGCCAATGAGCAGTTCTTC
v_call: TRBV5-6
clone_size: -
j_call: TRBJ2-1
d_call: TRBD1

cdr3_aa: CASSPQGALNEKLFF
cdr3_nt: TGTGCCAGCTCACCACAGGGGGCTCTTAATGAAAAACTGTTTTTT
v_call: TRBV18
clone_size: -
j_call: TRBJ1-4
d_call: TRBD1

cdr3_aa: CASSPGSGPYEQYF
cdr3_nt: TGTGCCAGCAGCCCGGGGTCGGGTCCCTACGAGCAGTACTTC
v_call: TRBV11-2
clone_size: -
j_call: TRBJ2-7
d_call: -

cdr3_aa: CASSLLRGYEAGELFF
cdr3_nt: TGTGCCAGCAGCTTGTTACGGGGGTATGAGGCCGGGGAGCTGTTTTTT
v_call: TRBV5-8
clone_size: -
j_call: TRBJ2-2
d_call: -

cdr3_aa: CASSWIQDRANSPLHF
cdr3_nt: TGTGCCAGCAGCTGGATCCAGGACAGGGCTAATTCACCCCTCCACTTT
v_call: TRBV27
clone_size: few
j_call: TRBJ1-6
d_call: TRBD1

cdr3_aa: CASSLGRGRTEAFF
cdr3_nt: TGCGCCAGCAGCTTAGGCAGGGGAAGGACTGAAGCTTTCTTT
v_call: TRBV5-1
clone_size: -
j_call: TRBJ1-1
d_call: -

cdr3_aa: CSVQINTGELFF
cdr3_nt: TGCAGCGTTCAAATCAACACCGGGGAGCTGTTTTTT
v_call: TRBV29-1
clone_size: few
j_call: TRBJ2-2
d_call: -

cdr3_aa: CASSLIHGPREDGYTF
cdr3_nt: TGTGCCAGCAGTTTAATTCACGGACCCCGGGAAGATGGCTACACCTTC
v_call: TRBV28
clone_size: -
j_call: TRBJ1-2
d_call: -

cdr3_aa: CASSVGDRGAYEQYF
cdr3_nt: TGTGCCAGCAGCGTGGGGGACAGGGGCGCCTACGAGCAGTACTTC
v_call: TRBV9
clone_size: -
j_call: TRBJ2-7
d_call: TRBD1

cdr3_aa: CASSILNYGYTF
cdr3_nt: TGTGCCAGCAGTATACTTAACTATGGCTACACCTTC
v_call: TRBV2
clone_size: -
j_call: TRBJ1-2
d_call: -

cdr3_aa: CASRASGNREQYF
cdr3_nt: TGCGCCAGCAGGGCTAGCGGGAATCGCGAGCAGTACTTC
v_call: TRBV5-1
clone_size: -
j_call: TRBJ2-7
d_call: TRBD2

cdr3_aa: CASSLAPGGDTEAFF
cdr3_nt: TGTGCCAGCAGCTTAGCGCCAGGGGGTGACACTGAAGCTTTCTTT
v_call: TRBV7-2
clone_size: -
j_call: TRBJ1-1
d_call: TRBD1

cdr3_aa: CATSNQGPYTF
cdr3_nt: TGTGCCACCAGTAACCAGGGCCCCTACACCTTC
v_call: TRBV24-1
clone_size: -
j_call: TRBJ1-2
d_call: -

cdr3_aa: CASSPPGAYEQYF
cdr3_nt: TGTGCCAGCAGTCCTCCAGGGGCGTACGAGCAGTACTTC
v_call: TRBV28
clone_size: -
j_call: TRBJ2-7
d_call: -

cdr3_aa: CASSLQGVGGQPQHF
cdr3_nt: TGTGCCAGCAGCCTACAGGGGGTGGGGGGGCAGCCCCAGCATTTT
v_call: TRBV28
clone_size: few
j_call: TRBJ1-5
d_call: TRBD1

cdr3_aa: CAILSQGTGSLISGANVLTF
cdr3_nt: TGTGCCATTCTTTCCCAAGGGACCGGGAGCCTCATCTCTGGGGCCAACGTCCTGACTTTC
v_call: TRBV10-3
clone_size: -
j_call: TRBJ2-6
d_call: -

cdr3_aa: CASSTATGKYGYTF
cdr3_nt: TGTGCCAGCAGTACTGCTACAGGGAAGTATGGCTACACCTTC
v_call: TRBV6-5
clone_size: -
j_call: TRBJ1-2
d_call: -

cdr3_aa: CASSHAGRRTDTQYF
cdr3_nt: TGTGCCAGCAGCCACGCCGGTAGGCGGACAGATACGCAGTATTTT
v_call: TRBV21-1
clone_size: once
j_call: TRBJ2-3
d_call: -

cdr3_aa: CASSLGLSGYEQFF
cdr3_nt: TGTGCCAGCAGCTTAGGTCTGAGCGGTTATGAGCAGTTCTTC
v_call: TRBV7-9
clone_size: -
j_call: TRBJ2-1
d_call: -

cdr3_aa: CASSLDSKYTEAFF
cdr3_nt: TGTGCCAGTAGTCTGGACAGTAAATACACTGAAGCTTTCTTT
v_call: TRBV19
clone_size: -
j_call: TRBJ1-1
d_call: -

cdr3_aa: CASSSKTGFQETQYF
cdr3_nt: TGTGCCAGCAGCTCTAAGACAGGTTTCCAAGAGACCCAGTACTTC
v_call: TRBV7-2
clone_size: -
j_call: TRBJ2-5
d_call: -

cdr3_aa: CASSDFDRGPSNYGYTF
cdr3_nt: TGTGCCAGCAGCGACTTCGACAGGGGGCCTTCTAACTATGGCTACACCTTC
v_call: TRBV28
clone_size: -
j_call: TRBJ1-2
d_call: TRBD1

cdr3_aa: CAIGRGTGGEETQYF
cdr3_nt: TGTGCCATCGGAAGAGGGACAGGGGGCGAAGAGACCCAGTACTTC
v_call: TRBV10-3
clone_size: once
j_call: TRBJ2-5
d_call: TRBD1

cdr3_aa: CASRRGGGREKLFF
cdr3_nt: TGTGCCAGCAGGCGTGGGGGGGGTCGGGAAAAACTGTTTTTT
v_call: TRBV27
clone_size: -
j_call: TRBJ1-4
d_call: -

cdr3_aa: CASTLAGEATDTQYF
cdr3_nt: TGCGCCAGCACACTAGCGGGAGAGGCCACAGATACGCAGTATTTT
v_call: TRBV5-1
clone_size: -
j_call: TRBJ2-3
d_call: TRBD2

cdr3_aa: CASGLSIGGQGTYEQYF
cdr3_nt: TGTGCTAGTGGTTTGTCAATTGGAGGACAGGGGACCTACGAGCAGTACTTC
v_call: TRBV12-5
clone_size: -
j_call: TRBJ2-7
d_call: TRBD1

cdr3_aa: CASAPRGTGNTIYF
cdr3_nt: TGTGCCAGCGCTCCCAGGGGGACAGGAAACACCATATATTTT
v_call: TRBV11-1
clone_size: once
j_call: TRBJ1-3
d_call: TRBD1

cdr3_aa: CASSPPQATGYTF
cdr3_nt: TGTGCCAGCTCACCACCGCAGGCCACTGGCTACACCTTC
v_call: TRBV18
clone_size: -
j_call: TRBJ1-2
d_call: -

cdr3_aa: CASSIAGATDTQYF
cdr3_nt: TGTGCCAGCAGTATAGCGGGGGCCACAGATACGCAGTATTTT
v_call: TRBV7-2
clone_size: -
j_call: TRBJ2-3
d_call: TRBD2